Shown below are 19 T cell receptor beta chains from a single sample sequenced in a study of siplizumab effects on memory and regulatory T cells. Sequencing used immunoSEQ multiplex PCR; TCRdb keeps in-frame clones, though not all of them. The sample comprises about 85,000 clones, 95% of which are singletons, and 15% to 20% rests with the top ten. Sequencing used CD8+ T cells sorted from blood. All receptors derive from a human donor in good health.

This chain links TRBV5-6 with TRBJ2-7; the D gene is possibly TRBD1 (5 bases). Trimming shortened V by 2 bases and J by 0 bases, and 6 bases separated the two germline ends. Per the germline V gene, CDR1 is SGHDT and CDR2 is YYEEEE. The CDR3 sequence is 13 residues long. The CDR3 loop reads CASSLGVSYEQYF. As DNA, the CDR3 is TGTGCCAGCAGCTTAGGGGTCTCCTACGAGCAGTACTTC.

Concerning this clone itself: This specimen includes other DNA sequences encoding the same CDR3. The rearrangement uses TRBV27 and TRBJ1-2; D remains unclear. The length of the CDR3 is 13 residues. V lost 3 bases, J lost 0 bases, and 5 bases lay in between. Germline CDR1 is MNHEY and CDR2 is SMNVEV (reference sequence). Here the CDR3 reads CASSLSANYGYTF. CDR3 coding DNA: TGTGCCAGCAGTTTGAGCGCTAACTATGGCTACACCTTC.

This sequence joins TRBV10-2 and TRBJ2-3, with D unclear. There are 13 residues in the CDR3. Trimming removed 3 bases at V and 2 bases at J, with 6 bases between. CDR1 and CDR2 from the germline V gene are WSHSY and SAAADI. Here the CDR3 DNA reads TGCGCCAGCAGTGACCGACCCACAGATACGCAGTATTTT. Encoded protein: CASSDRPTDTQYF.

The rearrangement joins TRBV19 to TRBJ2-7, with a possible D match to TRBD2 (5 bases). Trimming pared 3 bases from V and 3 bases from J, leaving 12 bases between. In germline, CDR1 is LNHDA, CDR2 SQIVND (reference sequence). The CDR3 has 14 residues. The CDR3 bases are TGTGCCAGTAGTATTGCAAGGAGCGGCTACGAGCAGTACTTC. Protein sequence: CASSIARSGYEQYF. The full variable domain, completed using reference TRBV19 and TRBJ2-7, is DGGITQSPKYLFRKEGQNVTLSCEQNLNHDAMYWYRQDPGQGLRLIYYSQIVNDFQKGDIAEGYSVSREKKESFPLTVTSAQKNPTAFYLCASSIARSGYEQYFGPGTRLTVT.

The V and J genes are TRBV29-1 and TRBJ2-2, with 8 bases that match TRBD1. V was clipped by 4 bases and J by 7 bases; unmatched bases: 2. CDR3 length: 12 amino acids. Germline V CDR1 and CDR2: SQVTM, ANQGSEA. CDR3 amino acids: CSVVGTGGELFF. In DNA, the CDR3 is TGCAGCGTTGTAGGGACAGGCGGGGAGCTGTTTTTT.

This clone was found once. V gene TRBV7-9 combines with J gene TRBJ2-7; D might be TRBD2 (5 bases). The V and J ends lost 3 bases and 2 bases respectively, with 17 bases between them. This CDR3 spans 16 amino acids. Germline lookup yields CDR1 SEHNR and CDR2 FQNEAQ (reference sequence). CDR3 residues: CASSFGESGDPYEQYF. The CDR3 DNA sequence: TGTGCCAGCAGCTTCGGGGAAAGCGGAGACCCCTACGAGCAGTACTTC.

CDR3 nucleotide sequence: TGCGCCAGCAGTCAAATCACAAGGGCGGTAAACTATGGCTACACCTTC. Encoded protein: CASSQITRAVNYGYTF. This rearrangement joins TRBV23-1 to TRBJ1-2; D remains ambiguous. TRBV23-1 carries the ORF label, with uncertain function. Trimming cost V 2 bases and J 2 bases, with 15 bases left between them. This CDR3 is 16 amino acids long.

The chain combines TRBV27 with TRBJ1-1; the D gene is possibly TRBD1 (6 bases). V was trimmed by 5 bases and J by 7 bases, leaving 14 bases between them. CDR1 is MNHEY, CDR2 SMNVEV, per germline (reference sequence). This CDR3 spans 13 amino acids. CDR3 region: CASSAGTQNEAFF. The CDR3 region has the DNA TGTGCCAGCAGTGCCGGGACACAGAATGAAGCTTTCTTT.

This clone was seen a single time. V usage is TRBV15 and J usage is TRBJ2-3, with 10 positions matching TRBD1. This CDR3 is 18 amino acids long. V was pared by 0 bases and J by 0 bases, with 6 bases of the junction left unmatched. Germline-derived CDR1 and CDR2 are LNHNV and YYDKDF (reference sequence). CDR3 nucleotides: TGTGCCACCAGCAGAGACAGGACAGGGGGGATTAGCACAGATACGCAGTATTTT. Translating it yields CATSRDRTGGISTDTQYF.

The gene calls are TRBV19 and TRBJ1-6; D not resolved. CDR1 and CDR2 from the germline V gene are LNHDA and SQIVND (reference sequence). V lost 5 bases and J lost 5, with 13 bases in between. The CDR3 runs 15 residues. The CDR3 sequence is CASSAGWQNNSPLHF. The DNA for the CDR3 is TGTGCCAGTAGTGCGGGTTGGCAGAATAATTCACCCCTCCACTTT.

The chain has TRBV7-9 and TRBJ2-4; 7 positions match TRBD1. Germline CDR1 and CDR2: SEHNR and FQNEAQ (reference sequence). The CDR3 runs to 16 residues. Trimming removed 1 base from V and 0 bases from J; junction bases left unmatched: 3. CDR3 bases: TGTGCCAGCAGCTTAGGAGAGGGGGCAGCCAAAAACATTCAGTACTTC. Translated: CASSLGEGAAKNIQYF.

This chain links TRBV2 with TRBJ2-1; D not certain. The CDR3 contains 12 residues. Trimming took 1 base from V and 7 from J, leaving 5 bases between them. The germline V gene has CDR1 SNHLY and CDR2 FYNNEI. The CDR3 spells CASSEGLNEQFF. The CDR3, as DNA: TGTGCCAGCAGTGAAGGGTTGAATGAGCAGTTCTTC.

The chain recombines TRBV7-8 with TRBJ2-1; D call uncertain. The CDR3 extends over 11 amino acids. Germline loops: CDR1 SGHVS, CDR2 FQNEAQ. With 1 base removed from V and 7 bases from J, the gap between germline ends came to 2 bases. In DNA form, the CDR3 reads TGTGCCAGCAGCTTAGAAAATGAGCAGTTCTTC. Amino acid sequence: CASSLENEQFF.

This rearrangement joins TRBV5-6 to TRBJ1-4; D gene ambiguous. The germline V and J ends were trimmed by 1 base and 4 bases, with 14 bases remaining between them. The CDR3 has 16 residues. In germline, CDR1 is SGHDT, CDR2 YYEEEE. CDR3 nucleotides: TGTGCCAGCAGCTTGCCCTTTGTCGGAAGTAATGAAAAACTGTTTTTT. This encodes CASSLPFVGSNEKLFF.

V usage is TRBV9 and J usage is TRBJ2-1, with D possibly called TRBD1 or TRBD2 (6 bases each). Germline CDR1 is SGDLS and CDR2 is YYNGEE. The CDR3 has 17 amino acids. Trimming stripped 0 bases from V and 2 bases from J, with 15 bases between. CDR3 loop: CASSVEGGPNAYNEQFF. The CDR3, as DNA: TGTGCCAGCAGCGTAGAAGGGGGGCCCAATGCCTACAATGAGCAGTTCTTC.

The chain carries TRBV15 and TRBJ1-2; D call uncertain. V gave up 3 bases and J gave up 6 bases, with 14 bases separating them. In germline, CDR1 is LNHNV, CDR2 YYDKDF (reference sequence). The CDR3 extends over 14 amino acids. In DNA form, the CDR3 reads TGTGCCACCAGCAGGCCCGAAGGGCGGGATGGCTACACCTTC. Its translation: CATSRPEGRDGYTF.

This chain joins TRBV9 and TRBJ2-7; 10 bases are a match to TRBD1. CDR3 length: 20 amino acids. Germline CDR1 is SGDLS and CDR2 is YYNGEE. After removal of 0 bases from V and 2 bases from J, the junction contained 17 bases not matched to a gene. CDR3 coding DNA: TGTGCCAGCAGCGTAGAGCCCGGGACAGGGGATAATTACTCGACCTACGAGCAGTACTTC. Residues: CASSVEPGTGDNYSTYEQYF.

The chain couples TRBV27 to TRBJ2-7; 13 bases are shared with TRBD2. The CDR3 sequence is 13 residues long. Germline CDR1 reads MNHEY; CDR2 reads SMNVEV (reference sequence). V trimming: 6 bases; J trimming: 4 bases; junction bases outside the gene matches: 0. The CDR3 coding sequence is TGTGCCAGCAGGGGACTAGCGGGATACGAGCAGTACTTC. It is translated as CASRGLAGYEQYF.

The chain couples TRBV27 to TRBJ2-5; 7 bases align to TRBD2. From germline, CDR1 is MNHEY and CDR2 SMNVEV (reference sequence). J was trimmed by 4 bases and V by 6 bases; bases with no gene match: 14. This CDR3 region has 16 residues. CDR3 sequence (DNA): TGTGCCAGCAGACCTATCGGCGGGAGAGGATCAGAGACCCAGTACTTC. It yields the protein CASRPIGGRGSETQYF.